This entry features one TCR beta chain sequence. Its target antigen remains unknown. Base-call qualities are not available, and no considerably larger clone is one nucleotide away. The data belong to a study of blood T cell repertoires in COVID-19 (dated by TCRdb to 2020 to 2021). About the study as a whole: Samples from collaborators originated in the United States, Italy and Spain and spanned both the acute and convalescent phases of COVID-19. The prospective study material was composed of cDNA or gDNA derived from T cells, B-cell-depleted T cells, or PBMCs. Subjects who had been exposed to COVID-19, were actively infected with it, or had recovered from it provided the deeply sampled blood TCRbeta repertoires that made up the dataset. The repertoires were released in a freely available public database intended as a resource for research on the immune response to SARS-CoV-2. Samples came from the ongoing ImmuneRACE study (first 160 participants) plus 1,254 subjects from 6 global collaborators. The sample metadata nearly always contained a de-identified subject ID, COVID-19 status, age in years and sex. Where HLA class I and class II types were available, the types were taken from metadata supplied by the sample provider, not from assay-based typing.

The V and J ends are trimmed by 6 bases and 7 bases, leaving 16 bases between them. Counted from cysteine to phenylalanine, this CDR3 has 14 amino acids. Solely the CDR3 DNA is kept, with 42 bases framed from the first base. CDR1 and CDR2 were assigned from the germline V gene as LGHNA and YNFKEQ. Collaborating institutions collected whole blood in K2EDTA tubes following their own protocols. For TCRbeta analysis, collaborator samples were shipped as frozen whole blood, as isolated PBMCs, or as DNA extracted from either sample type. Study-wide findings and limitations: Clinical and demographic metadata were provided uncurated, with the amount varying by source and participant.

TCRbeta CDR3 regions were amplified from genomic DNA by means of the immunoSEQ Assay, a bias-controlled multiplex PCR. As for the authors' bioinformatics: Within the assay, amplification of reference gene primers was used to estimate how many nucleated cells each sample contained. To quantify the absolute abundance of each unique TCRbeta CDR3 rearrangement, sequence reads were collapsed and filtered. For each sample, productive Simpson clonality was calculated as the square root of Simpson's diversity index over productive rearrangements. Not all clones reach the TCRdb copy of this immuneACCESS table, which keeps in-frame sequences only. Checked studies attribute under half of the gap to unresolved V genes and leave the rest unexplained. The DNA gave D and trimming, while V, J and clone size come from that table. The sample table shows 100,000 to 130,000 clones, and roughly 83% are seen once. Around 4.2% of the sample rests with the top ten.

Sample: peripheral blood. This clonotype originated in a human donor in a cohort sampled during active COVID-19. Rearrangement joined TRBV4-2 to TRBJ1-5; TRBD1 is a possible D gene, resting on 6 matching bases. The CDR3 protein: CASSLIAGDQPQHF. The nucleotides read TGTGCCAGCAGTCTCATAGCAGGGGACCAGCCCCAGCATTTT.